The TCR beta chain under discussion was sequenced for a study of blood T cells in healthy people across ages. PCR was performed a second time for about 6 to 11 cycles using a sample-barcoded 5' primer and a J-beta primer mix. MiXCR was run by TCRdb on the 5' RACE reads, yielding one entry per CDR3 protein. Among 1.5 million to 2 million distinct CDR3 sequences, just under 50% were seen once, and the ten largest hold less than 2.5%. The trim removed 3 bases at V and 5 bases at J, leaving 12 bases unmatched. CDR3 length: 15 residues. Germline V CDR1 and CDR2: DFQATT, SNEGSKA (reference sequence). V gene TRBV20-1 combines with J gene TRBJ2-5, with 7 nucleotides matching TRBD2. The sequence was obtained from a woman aged 40 to 50 in good health. The sequencing input was blood. CDR3 DNA sequence: TGCAGTGCTAGTTACATGGGGGAGGGTGGGGAGACCCAGTACTTC. Its protein is CSASYMGEGGETQYF.